The text below deals with one T cell receptor beta chain. Sequencing was performed with immunoSEQ multiplex PCR; in TCRdb, only in-frame clones are kept and a portion is missing. The sample contains 250,000 or so clones, approximately 84% of which appear only once. This sample is drawn from a study of blood T cell repertoires in COVID-19. Germline CDR1 and CDR2: SGHDT and YYEEEE. Losses at the gene ends were 1 base for V and 5 bases for J; bases not matched to a gene: 7. CDR3 size: 15 residues. The receptor's source is a woman between 45 and 65 years old who had been exposed to COVID-19. Sequenced: PBMCs or T cells enriched from blood (not recorded which). The rearrangement joins TRBV5-6 to TRBJ2-7; 9 bases line up with TRBD1. CDR3 in DNA: TGTGCCAGCAGCTTGTTTGGGACAGGGAAGAACGAGCAGTACTTC. Translated, it gives CASSLFGTGKNEQYF.